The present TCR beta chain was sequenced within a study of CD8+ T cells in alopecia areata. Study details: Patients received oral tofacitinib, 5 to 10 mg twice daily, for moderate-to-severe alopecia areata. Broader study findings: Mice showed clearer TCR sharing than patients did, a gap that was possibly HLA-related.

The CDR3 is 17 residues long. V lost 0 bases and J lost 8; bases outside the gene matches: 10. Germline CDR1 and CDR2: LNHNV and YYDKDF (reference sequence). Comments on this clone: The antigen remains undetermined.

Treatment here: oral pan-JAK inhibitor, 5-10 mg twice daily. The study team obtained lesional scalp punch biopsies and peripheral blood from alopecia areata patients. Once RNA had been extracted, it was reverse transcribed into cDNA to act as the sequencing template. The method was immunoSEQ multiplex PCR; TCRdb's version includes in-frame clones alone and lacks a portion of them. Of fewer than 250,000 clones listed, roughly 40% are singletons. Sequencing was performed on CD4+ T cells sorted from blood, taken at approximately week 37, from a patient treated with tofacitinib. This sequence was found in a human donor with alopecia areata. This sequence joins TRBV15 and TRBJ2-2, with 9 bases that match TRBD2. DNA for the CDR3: TGTGCCACCAGCAGAGATCTGACTAGCGGCCTTGCGGGGGAGCTGTTTTTT. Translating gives CATSRDLTSGLAGELFF.